A selection of T cell receptor beta chains follows, all from one sample in a study of T cells after posttransplantation cyclophosphamide. The protocol was immunoSEQ multiplex PCR, while the TCRdb copy is restricted to in-frame clones and leaves out a portion. This sample yields about 28,000 clones, of which roughly 90% are seen a single time; around 3.5% belongs to the top ten. Sequencing was performed on PBMCs. These receptor sequences come from a man aged 50 to 60. Both conserved end residues are part of each CDR3. Fields, in order: J gene, V gene, D gene, clone size, CDR3 DNA, CDR3 protein. The D gene is left open where the match is weak. The size of a clone is reported for some rows only, either as once, few or many, or as a class for expanded clones.

>TRBJ1-1|TRBV19|NA|few
TGTGCCAGTACCCGCCAGGGGGAAGCTTTCTTT
CASTRQGEAFF
>TRBJ2-5|TRBV9|TRBD2|NA
TGTGCCAGCAGCAGGACTAGCGGGAGGGCCCGGGAGACCCAGTACTTC
CASSRTSGRARETQYF
>TRBJ2-1|TRBV5-1|NA|NA
TGCGCCAGCAGCACCTTGGACACCCCCCGACGCAATGAGCAGTTCTTC
CASSTLDTPRRNEQFF
>TRBJ1-2|TRBV4-3|TRBD1|NA
TGCGCCAGCCGCCTCAGCGGTGGAGGGGGCGGCTACACCTTC
CASRLSGGGGGYTF
>TRBJ1-2|TRBV19|NA|NA
TGTGCCAGTAGTATAGATCCGATGACAGGAAAAGTTTCTGGCTACACCTTC
CASSIDPMTGKVSGYTF
>TRBJ2-2|TRBV5-1|TRBD2|once
TGCGCCAGCAGCTGGGCCCCGGGAGATAGCGGGCCGAACACCGGGGAGCTGTTTTTT
CASSWAPGDSGPNTGELFF
>TRBJ1-1|TRBV2|NA|few
TGTGCCAGCAGGGAGTTTGGGAACACTGAAGCTTTCTTT
CASREFGNTEAFF
>TRBJ2-1|TRBV29-1|NA|NA
TGCAGCGTGCCCACCTTAACTGGGAGGATGAGTGAGCAGTTCTTC
CSVPTLTGRMSEQFF
>TRBJ1-5|TRBV19|TRBD1|NA
TGTGCCAGTAGTACTGGTCCCGGGACAGGGATCGGTCAGCCCCAGCATTTT
CASSTGPGTGIGQPQHF
>TRBJ1-1|TRBV4-1|NA|few
TGCGCCAGCAGCCAACGGCCACGAGGACAGACTCACACTGAAGCTTTCTTT
CASSQRPRGQTHTEAFF
>TRBJ2-2|TRBV5-3|TRBD2|NA
TGTGCCAGAAGCTTGGCATGGATAGCGGGCCTCCCTGGGCGGGAGCTGTTTTTT
CARSLAWIAGLPGRELFF
>TRBJ2-3|TRBV6-5|TRBD1|NA
TGTGCCAGCAGTTACTCACAGGGGACCACGCAGTATTTT
CASSYSQGTTQYF
>TRBJ2-7|TRBV19|NA|NA
TGTGCCAGTAGTATAAAACTCCACTACGAGCAGTACTTC
CASSIKLHYEQYF
>TRBJ1-4|TRBV7-2|TRBD1|NA
TGTGCCAGCAGCTGGGACAGGAGAGAAAAACTGTTTTTT
CASSWDRREKLFF
>TRBJ2-1|TRBV7-9|TRBD2|NA
TGTGCCAGCAGCTTCTCCACTAGCGGGATGACATACAATGAGCAGTTCTTC
CASSFSTSGMTYNEQFF
>TRBJ2-2|TRBV7-6|TRBD2|NA
TGTGCCAGCAGCTCCCGGGACTACACTATCGCCGCCGGGGAGCTGTTTTTT
CASSSRDYTIAAGELFF
>TRBJ1-3|TRBV4-3|TRBD1|few
TGCGCCAGCAGCCCGGGACAGGGAATTGGAAACACCATATATTTT
CASSPGQGIGNTIYF
>TRBJ2-1|TRBV7-9|NA|NA
TGTGCCAGCAGCTTAGCCGGGAACAATGAGCAGTTCTTC
CASSLAGNNEQFF
>TRBJ1-5|TRBV10-3|NA|NA
TGTGCCACGGGCGCGGCAGGGTTGTATCAGCCCCAGCATTTT
CATGAAGLYQPQHF
>TRBJ2-2|TRBV6-1|TRBD1|NA
TGTGCCAGCAGAACCGGGGACAGCTTCACCGGGGAGCTGTTTTTT
CASRTGDSFTGELFF
>TRBJ2-7|TRBV11-3|TRBD2|once
TGTGCCAGCAGCTTAGGAGCGGGAGGGGTTGAAGAGCAGTACTTC
CASSLGAGGVEEQYF
>TRBJ2-7|TRBV5-4|NA|NA
TGTGCCAGCAGCTTGGCCGGGGGGACATCCTCCTCCGAGCAGTACTTC
CASSLAGGTSSSEQYF
>TRBJ1-1|TRBV10-3|NA|NA
TGTGCCATCAGTGCGGGGACACTGCTGAACACTGAAGCTTTCTTT
CAISAGTLLNTEAFF
>TRBJ2-3|TRBV2|TRBD2|NA
TGTGCCAGCTCTCGGAGGGAGGGAACAGATACGCAGTATTTT
CASSRREGTDTQYF
>TRBJ2-4|TRBV9|NA|NA
TGTGCCAGCAGCGTAGGAGGTAGCGGGGACAGATACATTCAGTACTTC
CASSVGGSGDRYIQYF
>TRBJ1-1|TRBV5-4|NA|NA
TGTGCCAGTAGGCGGATCGTGAACACTGAAGCTTTCTTT
CASRRIVNTEAFF
>TRBJ2-7|TRBV2|TRBD1|NA
TGTGCCTCATCCCGGGACAGGGATCAACCACAGTACTTC
CASSRDRDQPQYF
>TRBJ2-3|TRBV4-1|TRBD2|NA
TGCGCCAGCAGCCAAGAACTAGCGGGTACAGATACGCAGTATTTT
CASSQELAGTDTQYF
>TRBJ2-7|TRBV11-2|NA|NA
TGTGCCAGCAGCTTAGTGGCAGGGGCCTACTACGAGCAGTACTTC
CASSLVAGAYYEQYF
>TRBJ1-1|TRBV11-1|NA|NA
TGTGCCAGCAGCCACGGGGAAACTGAAGCTTTCTTT
CASSHGETEAFF
>TRBJ2-5|TRBV2|NA|NA
TGTGCCAGCAGTGAAGGGACCGAGGGCTGGTCCCAGTACTTC
CASSEGTEGWSQYF
>TRBJ2-1|TRBV7-2|NA|NA
TGTGCCAGCAGCTTATCGGGACAACTATACAATGAGCAGTTCTTC
CASSLSGQLYNEQFF
>TRBJ1-5|TRBV10-3|TRBD1|NA
TGTGCCATCAGTGACGGACAGGGGAGAGGTTTGCCACAGCCCCAGCATTTT
CAISDGQGRGLPQPQHF
>TRBJ2-1|TRBV11-2|NA|once
TGTGCCAGCAGCCTAGAGTCAGTAAATGAGCAGTTCTTC
CASSLESVNEQFF
>TRBJ2-1|TRBV5-4|TRBD2|few
TGTGCCAGCAGCTTGACTAGCGGGAGGTTCAATGAGCAGTTCTTC
CASSLTSGRFNEQFF
>TRBJ2-7|TRBV7-8|NA|few
TGTGCCAGCAGATTAGATGGGATGGACTTATCGGAGCAGTACTTC
CASRLDGMDLSEQYF
>TRBJ1-1|TRBV5-4|NA|few
TGTGCCAGCAGCTGGGGGGGCAGGGTCGGCACTGAAGCTTTCTTT
CASSWGGRVGTEAFF
>TRBJ2-2|TRBV18|TRBD2|once
TGTGCCAGCTCACCAGGACTAGCGGGTACCGGGGAGCTGTTTTTT
CASSPGLAGTGELFF